This TCR beta chain was identified during a study of identical twins. General study points: Twins shared beta out-of-frame sequences in excess, but this excess was weaker.

A universal primer site was created by template switching, with the cDNA bearing unique molecular identifiers. One entry per CDR3 protein results from TCRdb running MiXCR on the 5' RACE reads. Among 1,800,000 or so distinct CDR3 sequences listed, under 35% were seen once. Only healthy Caucasians were enrolled as donors. With regard to this clonotype: No antigen is known for it.

This receptor was identified in a newborn girl in good health. The specimen was cord blood.

The CDR3 DNA follows: TGTGCCAGCAGTTTATACCCAGGGATTATCTATGGCTACACCTTC. Translated: CASSLYPGIIYGYTF. The chain uses TRBV28 and TRBJ1-2; D is possibly TRBD1 (5 bases). The CDR3 is 15 amino acids. Germline CDR1 is MDHEN and CDR2 is SYDVKM. Trimming removed 1 base at V and 4 bases at J, with 13 bases between.